Following are 30 T cell receptor beta chains from one sample sequenced in a study of control samples from healthy donors and cancer patients. This table comes from immunoSEQ multiplex PCR, and its TCRdb copy is limited to in-frame clones, with some not included. The sample contains about 150,000 clones, roughly nine tenths of which appear only once. The sequencing input was blood. The receptors come from a woman aged 25 to 45 in good health.

The rearrangement joins TRBV28 to TRBJ1-5; D is unclear. Per the germline V gene, CDR1 is MDHEN and CDR2 is SYDVKM. CDR3 length: 14 amino acids. Trimming shortened V by 5 bases and J by 0 bases, and 8 bases separated the two germline ends. The CDR3 DNA sequence: TGTGCCAGCAGTACCCCTCATAGCAATCAGCCCCAGCATTTT. This codes for CASSTPHSNQPQHF.

The chain has TRBV19 and TRBJ2-2; 7 nucleotides match TRBD1. The V gene end was trimmed by 10 bases and the J gene end by 3 bases; junction bases not matched to a gene: 5. CDR3 length: 13 residues. Germline loops: CDR1 LNHDA, CDR2 SQIVND (reference sequence). The CDR3 region has the DNA TGTGCCACCTGGACAGGACACACCGGGGAGCTGTTTTTT. Amino acids: CATWTGHTGELFF. Supplemented by reference TRBV19 and TRBJ2-2, the full variable domain reads DGGITQSPKYLFRKEGQNVTLSCEQNLNHDAMYWYRQDPGQGLRLIYYSQIVNDFQKGDIAEGYSVSREKKESFPLTVTSAQKNPTAFYLCATWTGHTGELFFGEGSRLTVL.

J is TRBJ2-3 and V is TRBV28; TRBD2 matches 10 bases. Trimming at V came to 6 bases and at J to 6 bases, leaving 6 bases not matched to a gene. Germline V CDR1 and CDR2: MDHEN, SYDVKM. The CDR3 has 14 residues. Here the CDR3 DNA reads TGTGCCAGCAGGGCTAGCGGGAGAGGCGATACGCAGTATTTT. Translating it yields CASRASGRGDTQYF.

V and J are TRBV5-3 and TRBJ2-1; 8 bases line up with TRBD2. TRBV5-3 is given ORF status, its function remaining uncertain. This CDR3 has 15 amino acids. V dropped 4 bases and J dropped 0; count of bases not matched to a gene: 3. The CDR3 bases are TGTGCCAGAAGCGTAGCGGGAAGCTCCTACAATGAGCAGTTCTTC. Translating it yields CARSVAGSSYNEQFF.

The rearrangement uses TRBV9 and TRBJ1-3, with D hard to call. V gave up 3 bases and J gave up 0 bases, with 13 bases separating them. Germline lookup yields CDR1 SGDLS and CDR2 YYNGEE. This CDR3 has 16 residues. CDR3 sequence reads: CASSGGDNHSGNTIYF. The CDR3 bases are TGTGCCAGCAGCGGGGGTGACAATCACTCTGGAAACACCATATATTTT.

The chain uses TRBV24-1 and TRBJ1-1; 8 bases line up with TRBD1. The germline gives CDR1 KGHDR, CDR2 SFDVKD. This CDR3 comprises 14 residues. After removal of 5 bases from V and 3 bases from J, the junction contained 4 bases not matched to a gene. The CDR3 here is CATSAPDRDTEAFF. The CDR3 DNA sequence: TGTGCCACCAGTGCCCCGGACAGGGACACTGAAGCTTTCTTT.

This clone was detected only once. V and J are TRBV6-2 or TRBV6-3 and TRBJ2-1; 9 nucleotides agree with TRBD2. The V gene's germline CDR1 is MNHEY and CDR2 SVGEGT. J was trimmed by 4 bases and V by 2 bases; bases with no gene match: 15. This CDR3 contains 19 residues. This CDR3 reads CASSYKIAGARVTYNEQFF. For the CDR3, the DNA is TGTGCCAGCAGTTACAAAATAGCGGGGGCGCGGGTTACGTACAATGAGCAGTTCTTC.

The rearrangement links TRBV5-6 to TRBJ1-1; D not certain. The CDR3 consists of 15 residues. Germline CDR1 reads SGHDT; CDR2 reads YYEEEE. V was trimmed by 2 bases and J by 2 bases, leaving 13 bases between them. CDR3 region: CASSFGVSLNTEAFF. CDR3 bases: TGTGCCAGCAGCTTCGGGGTTTCGTTAAACACTGAAGCTTTCTTT.

The V and J genes are TRBV29-1 and TRBJ2-1, with D maybe TRBD2 (6 bases). This CDR3 contains 16 residues. The germline gives CDR1 SQVTM, CDR2 ANQGSEA. The V end lost 4 bases, the J end lost 0 bases, and 16 bases lay between the germline ends. The CDR3 bases are TGCAGCGTTGCAGCGGGCCTTTCTCGCTCCTACAATGAGCAGTTCTTC. Translating gives CSVAAGLSRSYNEQFF.

About this clone itself: Other DNA sequences within the sample encode an identical CDR3. The gene calls are TRBV28 and TRBJ2-7, with D possibly TRBD2 on 5 matching bases. There are 13 residues in the CDR3. Germline CDR1 MDHEN, CDR2 SYDVKM. The germline V and J ends were trimmed by 3 bases and 3 bases, with 9 bases remaining between them. The CDR3 spells CASSFGGSYEQYF. CDR3 DNA sequence: TGTGCCAGCAGTTTTGGTGGGAGCTACGAGCAGTACTTC.

Worth noting for this clone: The same CDR3 is also encoded by other DNA sequences in this sample. The J gene is TRBJ1-3, the V gene TRBV30; D not resolved. Germline loops: CDR1 GTSNPN, CDR2 SVGIG (reference sequence). This CDR3 spans 12 amino acids. V was trimmed by 1 base and J by 3 bases, leaving 4 bases between them. The CDR3 region is CAWSAGGNTIYF. The CDR3 bases are TGTGCCTGGAGTGCAGGTGGAAACACCATATATTTT.

This clone was picked up one time. V gene TRBV10-2 combines with J gene TRBJ1-1, with TRBD1 matching 7 bases. With 5 bases clipped from V and 1 base from J, the junction kept 7 bases outside the gene matches. The CDR3 has 15 residues. Germline V gives CDR1 WSHSY, CDR2 SAAADI. CDR3 bases: TGCGCCAGCAGTACCCAGGGGGATAGGAACACTGAAGCTTTCTTT. Translation gives CASSTQGDRNTEAFF.

The rearrangement joins TRBV4-2 to TRBJ2-1, with a tentative D call TRBD2 (6 bases). V shed 4 bases and J shed 7 bases, with 20 bases lying between them. CDR3 length: 16 amino acids. CDR1 and CDR2 from the germline V gene are LGHNA and YNFKEQ. CDR3 in amino acids: CASSRGLTIGRNEQFF. CDR3 sequence (DNA): TGTGCCAGCAGCCGCGGACTAACCATAGGTAGAAATGAGCAGTTCTTC.

The genes are TRBV28 and TRBJ2-2, with D perhaps TRBD2 (6 bases). Germline CDR1 reads MDHEN; CDR2 reads SYDVKM. V was clipped by 10 bases and J by 5 bases, with 20 bases between them. The CDR3 totals 15 residues. CDR3 DNA sequence: TGTGCCACACGACCCCATGGGGGGATAACCGGGGAGCTGTTTTTT. It encodes CATRPHGGITGELFF.

The V call is TRBV5-4, the J call TRBJ2-1, with 9 bases lining up with TRBD2. The CDR3 is made up of 15 amino acids. The V segment lost 2 bases and the J segment 7 bases; nucleotides outside the gene matches: 7. The V gene's germline CDR1 is SGHNT and CDR2 YYREEE (reference sequence). The CDR3 DNA follows: TGTGCCAGCAGCTTTCCTAGCGGGGCTTTTAATGAGCAGTTCTTC. Translating gives CASSFPSGAFNEQFF.

The J gene is TRBJ1-1, the V gene TRBV7-2, with TRBD1 identical over 11 bases. Germline CDR1 and CDR2: SGHTA and FQGNSA. The trim removed 4 bases at V and 8 bases at J, leaving 6 bases unmatched. CDR3 length equals 14 residues. The CDR3 reads CASSSADRGREAFF. DNA of the CDR3: TGTGCCAGCAGCTCGGCGGACAGGGGGCGGGAAGCTTTCTTT.

This chain connects TRBV19 to TRBJ2-1, with D tentatively TRBD1 (7 bases). Trimming pared 7 bases from V and 5 bases from J, leaving 18 bases between. The germline gives CDR1 LNHDA, CDR2 SQIVND (reference sequence). The CDR3 has 15 residues. The CDR3 spells CASTQAGQWDNEQFF. The DNA for the CDR3 is TGTGCCAGTACTCAGGCGGGACAGTGGGACAATGAGCAGTTCTTC.

The chain is built from TRBV12-5 and TRBJ1-3; 8 bases are a match to TRBD1. The germline gives CDR1 LGHNT, CDR2 FRNRAP. The CDR3 spans 15 residues. The V gene end was trimmed by 2 bases and the J gene end by 3 bases; junction bases not matched to a gene: 3. Here the CDR3 reads CASGLKDRDGNTIYF. DNA for the CDR3: TGTGCTAGTGGTTTGAAGGACAGGGATGGAAACACCATATATTTT.

CDR3 DNA sequence: TGTGCCAGCAGCGGTGACAGGCAAACCGGGGAGCTGTTTTTT. The encoded protein is CASSGDRQTGELFF. The gene calls are TRBV9 and TRBJ2-2, with a tentative D call TRBD1 (6 bases). The CDR3 contains 14 residues. The V end was cut by 3 bases, the J end by 5 bases, with 11 bases between. CDR1 SGDLS and CDR2 YYNGEE come from the germline V gene.

The chain combines TRBV7-8 with TRBJ1-1; TRBD1 matches at 7 bases. V shed 4 bases and J 4 bases; nucleotides not matched to a gene: 3. The CDR3 is 13 amino acids. Per germline, CDR1 SGHVS and CDR2 FQNEAQ. Written as DNA, the CDR3 is TGTGCCAGCAGCTCAGACAGGGCCACTGAAGCTTTCTTT. Translating gives CASSSDRATEAFF. The full variable domain, with the rest looked up from reference TRBV7-8 and TRBJ1-1, is GAGVSQSPRYKVAKRGQDVALRCDPISGHVSLFWYQQALGQGPEFLTYFQNEAQLDKSGLPSDRFFAERPEGSVSTLKIQRTQQEDSAVYLCASSSDRATEAFFGQGTRLTVV.

The genes are TRBV11-3 and TRBJ2-1; either TRBD1 or TRBD2 may fit D (5 bases each). Per the germline V gene, CDR1 is SGHNT and CDR2 is YENEEA. CDR3 size: 14 residues. The V end lost 4 bases, the J end lost 2 bases, and 9 bases lay between the germline ends. CDR3 nucleotides: TGTGCCAGCAGCTCACCGGGGCCCTACAATGAGCAGTTCTTC. Protein product: CASSSPGPYNEQFF.

The V gene is TRBV19, the J gene TRBJ1-4; TRBD1 agrees at 7 bases. This CDR3 contains 15 residues. V was pared by 4 bases and J by 5 bases, with 7 bases of the junction left unmatched. CDR1 is LNHDA, CDR2 SQIVND, per germline (reference sequence). The CDR3 nucleotides are TGTGCCAGTAGTAGCCCACAGGGGTGGAATGAAAAACTGTTTTTT. Its protein is CASSSPQGWNEKLFF.

The V call is TRBV6-6, the J call TRBJ2-7, with 9 bases fitting TRBD1. This CDR3 spans 16 amino acids. Germline-derived CDR1 and CDR2 are MNHNY and SVGAGI (reference sequence). V dropped 2 bases and J dropped 1; count of bases not matched to a gene: 6. The CDR3 is CASSYPDRGPSYEQYF. The CDR3 DNA sequence: TGTGCCAGCAGTTACCCGGACAGGGGACCGTCCTACGAGCAGTACTTC.

The chain combines TRBV19 with TRBJ2-1, with TRBD2 identical over 7 bases. Per germline, CDR1 LNHDA and CDR2 SQIVND (reference sequence). The CDR3 contains 16 residues. With 5 bases clipped from V and 0 bases from J, the junction kept 7 bases outside the gene matches. The CDR3 DNA reads as TGTGCCAGTAGTCGGAGACGCGGGGGCTCCTACAATGAGCAGTTCTTC. It yields the protein CASSRRRGGSYNEQFF.

The rearrangement links TRBV5-6 to TRBJ1-5, with 8 bases fitting TRBD1. This CDR3 has 14 amino acids. Germline values: CDR1 SGHDT, CDR2 YYEEEE. With 4 bases clipped from V and 9 bases from J, the junction kept 9 bases outside the gene matches. Written as DNA, the CDR3 is TGTGCCAGCAGCCAGGACAGGGCCCTATGGCCCCAGCATTTT. It translates to CASSQDRALWPQHF.

V usage is TRBV25-1 and J usage is TRBJ1-6; perhaps TRBD1 as D (6 bases). The CDR3 length is 15 residues. Trimming took 5 bases from V and 7 from J, leaving 15 bases between them. The germline V gene has CDR1 MGHDK and CDR2 SYGVNS. The CDR3, as DNA: TGTGCCAGCAGTAGACAACAGGGAGGAAATTCACCCCTCCACTTT. Translated, it gives CASSRQQGGNSPLHF. Variable domain in full (rest from reference TRBV25-1 and TRBJ1-6): EADIYQTPRYLVIGTGKKITLECSQTMGHDKMYWYQQDPGMELHLIHYSYGVNSTEKGDLSSESTVSRIRTEHFPLTLESARPSHTSQYLCASSRQQGGNSPLHFGNGTRLTVT.

V usage is TRBV12-1 and J usage is TRBJ1-1. TRBV12-1 is noted as a pseudogene. This CDR3 contains 15 residues. CDR3 residues: CASSFILVWNTEAFF. For the CDR3, the DNA is TGTGCCAGCAGCTTTATATTGGTGTGGAACACTGAAGCTTTCTTT.

J is TRBJ2-1 and V is TRBV9; the D gene could be TRBD1 or TRBD2 (6 bases each). Looked up from germline, CDR1 is SGDLS and CDR2 is YYNGEE. V was pared by 5 bases and J by 8 bases, with 14 bases between. The CDR3 sequence is 13 residues long. DNA for the CDR3: TGTGCCAGCAGACCGACAGGAGGGCATGAGCAGTTCTTC. It is translated as CASRPTGGHEQFF.

The chain joins TRBV29-1 to TRBJ1-5; no clear D gene. CDR3 length: 13 amino acids. Per the germline V gene, CDR1 is SQVTM and CDR2 is ANQGSEA. Between the trimmed V and J ends, which lost 7 bases and 3 bases, there was a span of 13 bases. CDR3 bases: TGCAGCGCAAGGCCCGGCTTCAATCAGCCCCAGCATTTT. This codes for CSARPGFNQPQHF.

V usage is TRBV27 and J usage is TRBJ2-1; maybe TRBD2 (5 bases). Germline CDR1 reads MNHEY; CDR2 reads SMNVEV (reference sequence). The CDR3 consists of 16 residues. V was cut by 2 bases and J by 0 bases, with 11 bases left in between. In DNA form, the CDR3 reads TGTGCCAGCAGTTTAATAGGACTCAGCTCCTACAATGAGCAGTTCTTC. It specifies CASSLIGLSSYNEQFF.